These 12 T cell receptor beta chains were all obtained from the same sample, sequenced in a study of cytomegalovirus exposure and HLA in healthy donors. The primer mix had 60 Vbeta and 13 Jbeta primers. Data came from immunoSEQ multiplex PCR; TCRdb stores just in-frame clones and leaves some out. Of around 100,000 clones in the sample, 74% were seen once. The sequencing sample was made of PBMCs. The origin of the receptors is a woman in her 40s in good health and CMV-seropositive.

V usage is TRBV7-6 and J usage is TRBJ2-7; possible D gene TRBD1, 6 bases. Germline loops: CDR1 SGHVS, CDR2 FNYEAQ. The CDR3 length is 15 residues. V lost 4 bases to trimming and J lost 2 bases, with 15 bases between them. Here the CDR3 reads CASSSRYRAPYEQYF. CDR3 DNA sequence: TGTGCCAGCAGCTCTCGCTACAGGGCACCCTACGAGCAGTACTTC.

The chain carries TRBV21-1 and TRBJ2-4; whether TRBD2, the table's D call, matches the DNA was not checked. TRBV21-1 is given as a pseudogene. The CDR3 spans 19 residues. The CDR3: CASSKVFCGRIRVKNIQYF. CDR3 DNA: TGTGCCAGCAGCAAGGTCTTTTGCGGGAGGATACGAGTCAAAAACATTCAGTACTTC.

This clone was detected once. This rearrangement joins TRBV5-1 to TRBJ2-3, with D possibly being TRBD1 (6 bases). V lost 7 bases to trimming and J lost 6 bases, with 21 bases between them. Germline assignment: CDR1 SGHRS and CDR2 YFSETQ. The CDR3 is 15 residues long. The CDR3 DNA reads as TGCGCCAGCCGAGGGGCAGGGGACCTGGGGGATACGCAGTATTTT. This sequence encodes CASRGAGDLGDTQYF.

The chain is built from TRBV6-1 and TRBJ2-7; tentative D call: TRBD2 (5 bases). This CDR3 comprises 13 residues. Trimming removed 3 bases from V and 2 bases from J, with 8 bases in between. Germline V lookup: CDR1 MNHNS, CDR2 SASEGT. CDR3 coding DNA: TGTGCCAGCAGTGAGACCGGGACCTACGAGCAGTACTTC. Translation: CASSETGTYEQYF.

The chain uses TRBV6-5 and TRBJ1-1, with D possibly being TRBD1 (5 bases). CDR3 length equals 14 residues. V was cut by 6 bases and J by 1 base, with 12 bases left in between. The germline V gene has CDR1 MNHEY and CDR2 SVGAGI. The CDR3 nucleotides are TGTGCCAGCAGCACACCAAGGGGGAACACTGAAGCTTTCTTT. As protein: CASSTPRGNTEAFF.

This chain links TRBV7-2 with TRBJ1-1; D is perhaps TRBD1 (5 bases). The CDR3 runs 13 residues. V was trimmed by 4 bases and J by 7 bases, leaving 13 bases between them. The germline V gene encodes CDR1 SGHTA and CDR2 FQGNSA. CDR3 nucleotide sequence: TGTGCCAGCAGCTCCAGGGTGGGCTATGAAGCTTTCTTT. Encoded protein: CASSSRVGYEAFF.

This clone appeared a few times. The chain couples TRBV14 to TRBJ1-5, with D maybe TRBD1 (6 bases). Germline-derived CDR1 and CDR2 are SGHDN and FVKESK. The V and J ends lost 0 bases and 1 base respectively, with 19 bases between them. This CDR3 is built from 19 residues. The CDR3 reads CASSQEEKGGRASNQPQHF. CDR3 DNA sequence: TGTGCCAGCAGCCAAGAAGAAAAAGGGGGAAGGGCAAGCAATCAGCCCCAGCATTTT.

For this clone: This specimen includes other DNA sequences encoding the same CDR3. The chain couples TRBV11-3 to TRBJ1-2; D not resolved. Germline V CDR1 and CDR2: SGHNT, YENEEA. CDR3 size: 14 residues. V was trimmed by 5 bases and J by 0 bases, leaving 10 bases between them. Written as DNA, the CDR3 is TGTGCCAGCAGCCTTTCGAGTTCTAACTATGGCTACACCTTC. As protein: CASSLSSSNYGYTF. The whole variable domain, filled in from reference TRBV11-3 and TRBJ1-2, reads EAGVVQSPRYKIIEKKQPVAFWCNPISGHNTLYWYLQNLGQGPELLIRYENEEAVDDSQLPKDRFSAERLKGVDSTLKIQPAELGDSAVYLCASSLSSSNYGYTFGSGTRLTVV.

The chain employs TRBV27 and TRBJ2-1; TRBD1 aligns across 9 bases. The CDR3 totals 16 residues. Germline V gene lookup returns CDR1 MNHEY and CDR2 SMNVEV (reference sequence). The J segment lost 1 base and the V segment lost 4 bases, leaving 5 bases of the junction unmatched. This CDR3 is CASSSGTGRSYNEQFF. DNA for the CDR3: TGTGCCAGCAGTTCAGGGACAGGGAGATCCTACAATGAGCAGTTCTTC.

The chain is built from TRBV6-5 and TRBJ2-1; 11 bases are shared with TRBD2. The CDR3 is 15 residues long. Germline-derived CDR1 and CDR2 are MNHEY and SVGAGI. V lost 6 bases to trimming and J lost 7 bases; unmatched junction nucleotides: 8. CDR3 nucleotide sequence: TGTGCCAGCAGCCGCTTTAGCGGGGGGGCGAATGAGCAGTTCTTC. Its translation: CASSRFSGGANEQFF.

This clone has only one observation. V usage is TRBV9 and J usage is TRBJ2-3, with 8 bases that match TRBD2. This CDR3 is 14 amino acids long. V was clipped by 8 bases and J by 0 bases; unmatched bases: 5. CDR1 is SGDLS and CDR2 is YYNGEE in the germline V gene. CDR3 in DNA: TGTGCCAGTGCGGCTAGCGGGAGCACAGATACGCAGTATTTT. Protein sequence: CASAASGSTDTQYF.

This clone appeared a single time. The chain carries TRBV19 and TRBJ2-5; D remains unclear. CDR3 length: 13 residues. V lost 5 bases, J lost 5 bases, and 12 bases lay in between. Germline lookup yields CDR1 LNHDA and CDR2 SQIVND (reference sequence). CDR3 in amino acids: CASSYGGAETQYF. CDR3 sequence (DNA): TGTGCCAGTAGTTATGGCGGAGCGGAGACCCAGTACTTC.